Here is one T cell receptor beta chain with its context. V lost 1 base, J lost 3 bases, and 3 bases stayed unmatched. CDR1 and CDR2 (germline): SGHAT, FQNNGV. This CDR3 comprises 15 residues. Per the study methods: How many nucleated cells were present was estimated from reference gene primer amplification. Assay: immunoSEQ multiplex PCR; the TCRdb copy retains only in-frame clones and omits some. The DNA was the basis for D and trimming; V, J and clone size are from that table. Of tens of thousands of clones listed, roughly 80% are singletons. The data stem from a study of blood T cell repertoires in COVID-19. Study details: Acute and convalescent COVID-19 samples came from the United States, Italy and Spain. T cells, B-cell-depleted T cells, or PBMCs provided the cDNA or gDNA that served as material.

V and J are TRBV11-2 and TRBJ2-3; 8 bases are shared with TRBD2. This TCR was sampled from a woman aged 55-70 years with acute or convalescent COVID-19. Sequencing was carried out using peripheral blood. Here the CDR3 reads CASSLAGGPTDTQYF. The DNA of the CDR3 is TGTGCCAGCAGCTTAGCGGGGGGGCCGACAGATACGCAGTATTTT.